The 10 T cell receptor beta chains below were found in one sample sequenced in a study of early T cells in non-severe SARS-CoV-2 infection. TCRdb called the 5' RACE reads again in MiXCR, with one record for every CDR3 protein. This repertoire shows some 22,000 distinct CDR3 sequences, around 5% found once; its top ten account for 4.3%. Sequencing used whole blood. The receptors shown here come from an adult who was a healthcare worker with PCR-confirmed SARS-CoV-2 infection or an uninfected control (not recorded which).

This clonotype showed up many times. The chain uses TRBV6-5 and TRBJ2-2; TRBD1 or TRBD2 may be the D gene (5 bases each). Germline-derived CDR1 and CDR2 are MNHEY and SVGAGI. The CDR3 is 20 amino acids. Trimming removed 0 bases at V and 0 bases at J, with 20 bases between. CDR3 in amino acids: CASSYSARLPWGTNTGELFF. DNA of the CDR3: TGTGCCAGCAGTTACTCCGCGAGGCTGCCGTGGGGGACGAACACCGGGGAGCTGTTTTTT.

Ten or more counts support this clonotype. The chain carries TRBV11-2 and TRBJ1-1; a possible D gene is TRBD1 (5 bases). Per the germline V gene, CDR1 is SGHAT and CDR2 is FQNNGV. This CDR3 region has 16 residues. Trimming removed 3 bases from V and 1 base from J, with 15 bases in between. The CDR3 nucleotides are TGTGCCAGCAGCTTTAGTCCCTCCAGGGCGAACACTGAAGCTTTCTTT. As protein: CASSFSPSRANTEAFF.

This clonotype was recorded at least ten times. This rearrangement joins TRBV12-3 or TRBV12-4 to TRBJ2-3, with no clear D. The length of the CDR3 is 14 residues. Trimming stripped 6 bases from V and 2 bases from J, with 12 bases between. CDR3 residues: CASREFSFTDTQYF. As DNA, the CDR3 is TGTGCCAGCAGGGAATTCTCATTCACAGATACGCAGTATTTT.

This clonotype occurred many times. This sequence joins TRBV7-3 and TRBJ2-1, with a possible D match to TRBD2 (5 bases). CDR3 size: 14 residues. Trimming left V 1 base short and J 9 bases short, with 13 bases between. Germline assignment: CDR1 SGHTA and CDR2 FQGTGA. CDR3 sequence (DNA): TGTGCCAGCAGCTTAAGCTACCCAGAGGGTGAGCAGTTCTTC. This sequence encodes CASSLSYPEGEQFF.

This clonotype appeared many times. This chain joins TRBV6-2 or TRBV6-3 and TRBJ2-7; no definite D call. CDR3 size: 16 residues. Germline V gives CDR1 MNHEY, CDR2 SVGEGT. V was clipped by 3 bases and J by 1 base, with 16 bases between them. The CDR3 protein is CASSYSTQTGSYEQYF. The CDR3 DNA reads as TGTGCCAGCAGTTATTCGACACAAACCGGATCCTACGAGCAGTACTTC.

This chain connects TRBV13 to TRBJ1-2, with 7 bases that match TRBD1. The trim removed 5 bases at V and 5 bases at J, leaving 5 bases unmatched. Germline V CDR1 and CDR2: PRHDT, FYEKMQ (reference sequence). The CDR3 contains 13 residues. Here the CDR3 reads CASSRGTDYGYTF. DNA for the CDR3: TGTGCCAGCAGCCGAGGGACAGATTATGGCTACACCTTC.

The rearrangement uses TRBV18 and TRBJ1-5; D perhaps matches TRBD1 (6 bases). This CDR3 has 14 residues. Germline CDR1 is KGHSH and CDR2 is LQKENI. Trimming took off 1 base at V and 7 bases at J, with 11 bases between the two ends. This CDR3 is CASSPQQGSQPQHF. The DNA for the CDR3 is TGTGCCAGCTCACCACAACAGGGAAGCCAGCCCCAGCATTTT.

This clonotype was observed many times. The chain combines TRBV19 with TRBJ2-7; 12 bases are a match to TRBD1. CDR3 length equals 15 residues. In germline, CDR1 is LNHDA, CDR2 SQIVND (reference sequence). V lost 10 bases and J lost 2; bases outside the gene matches: 9. As DNA, the CDR3 is TGTGCCACTTCGGGACAGGGGGCTCCTGCCTACGAGCAGTACTTC. Translating gives CATSGQGAPAYEQYF.

This clonotype was observed at least ten times. The rearrangement joins TRBV3-1 to TRBJ2-7; tentative D call: TRBD1 (6 bases). Germline CDR1 is LGHDT and CDR2 is YNNKEL (reference sequence). Trimming stripped 4 bases from V and 3 bases from J, with 19 bases between. The CDR3 is 16 amino acids. CDR3: CASSRLTGTVGYEQYF. The CDR3 coding sequence is TGTGCCAGCAGCCGCCTGACAGGCACAGTTGGCTACGAGCAGTACTTC.

This clonotype has more than one count but fewer than ten. The genes are TRBV28 and TRBJ2-1; D call uncertain. CDR3 length: 12 residues. Germline V lookup: CDR1 MDHEN, CDR2 SYDVKM. V was shortened by 5 bases and J by 9 bases, with 11 bases between the two germline ends. The CDR3 coding sequence is TGTGCCAGCAGTCCACACCTGGGTGAGCAGTTCTTC. This sequence encodes CASSPHLGEQFF.